This is a list of T cell receptor beta chains from one sample in a study of OX40 agonist ivuxolimab in advanced cancers. Profiling relied on immunoSEQ multiplex PCR, and the TCRdb table lists in-frame clones only, not all of them. Of 65,000 to 80,000 clones listed, roughly nine tenths are singletons. Source: CD4+ or CD8+ T cells sorted from blood, taken in a trial of the OX40 agonist ivuxolimab. Source of these receptors: an adult with an advanced solid tumor such as melanoma, head and neck, liver or kidney cancer. Each CDR3 is given with its conserved first and last residue. The D gene is left open where the match is weak. Clone size is given for some rows only: seen once, a few or many times, or a class if the clone is expanded.

D gene	V gene	J gene	clone size	CDR3 protein	CDR3 DNA
TRBD2	TRBV11-2	TRBJ2-7	.	CASSLDRLAGASEQYF	TGTGCCAGCAGCTTAGATCGGCTAGCGGGAGCCTCCGAGCAGTACTTC
.	TRBV6-1	TRBJ2-7	once	CASSVGLVYEQYF	TGTGCCAGCAGTGTGGGTCTAGTCTACGAGCAGTACTTC
.	TRBV5-1	TRBJ2-3	.	CASSLVRGGTDTQYF	TGCGCCAGCAGCTTGGTTCGAGGCGGCACAGATACGCAGTATTTT
.	TRBV12-5	TRBJ2-6	.	CASGPRAADYSGANVLTF	TGTGCTAGTGGCCCCAGGGCAGCGGACTACTCTGGGGCCAACGTCCTGACTTTC
.	TRBV28	TRBJ1-5	.	CASSSPQGLGSQPQHF	TGTGCCAGCAGTTCCCCTCAGGGTCTTGGGAGTCAGCCCCAGCATTTT
.	TRBV20-1	TRBJ1-1	.	CSARGFTEAFF	TGCAGTGCTAGGGGATTCACTGAAGCTTTCTTT
TRBD2	TRBV7-9	TRBJ2-5	once	CASSLMAGGPWETQYF	TGTGCCAGCAGCTTAATGGCGGGAGGGCCGTGGGAGACCCAGTACTTC
.	TRBV19	TRBJ1-5	once	CASTKGGTSNQPQHF	TGTGCCAGTACTAAAGGAGGTACAAGCAATCAGCCCCAGCATTTT
.	TRBV7-2	TRBJ2-1	.	CASRRGRLPYNEQFF	TGTGCCAGCAGGCGAGGAAGACTACCTTACAATGAGCAGTTCTTC
TRBD2	TRBV27	TRBJ2-7	.	CASSLVAGVFYEQYF	TGTGCCAGCAGTTTAGTAGCGGGAGTATTCTACGAGCAGTACTTC
.	TRBV28	TRBJ2-4	.	CASKRIEDYRNIQYF	TGTGCCAGCAAAAGAATCGAGGACTACCGAAACATTCAGTACTTC
.	TRBV9	TRBJ1-2	.	CASSSGGTVNGYTF	TGTGCCAGCAGCAGCGGAGGGACGGTCAATGGCTACACCTTC
.	TRBV14	TRBJ1-2	.	CASSLAGVNYGYTF	TGTGCCAGCAGCCTTGCAGGAGTTAACTATGGCTACACCTTC
.	TRBV9	TRBJ1-4	.	CASSVDGRTNEKLFF	TGTGCCAGCAGCGTAGACGGCCGAACTAATGAAAAACTGTTTTTT
.	TRBV4-1	TRBJ1-4	.	CASSPLGGSNEKLFF	TGCGCCAGCAGCCCCTTGGGGGGGTCTAATGAAAAACTGTTTTTT
TRBD1	TRBV13	TRBJ1-2	.	CASSPTPGTGSNYGYTF	TGTGCCAGCAGCCCAACCCCCGGGACAGGGAGCAACTATGGCTACACCTTC
TRBD2	TRBV6-1	TRBJ2-7	.	CASSGGLAGGRFTYEQYF	TGTGCCAGCAGTGGGGGACTAGCGGGAGGTAGGTTTACCTACGAGCAGTACTTC
.	TRBV14	TRBJ2-2	.	CASSQSRLIRTGELFF	TGTGCCAGCAGCCAATCCCGCCTCATTAGGACCGGGGAGCTGTTTTTT
.	TRBV12-5	TRBJ2-3	.	CASGFRARWGTDTQYF	TGTGCTAGTGGTTTCCGGGCCCGATGGGGCACAGATACGCAGTATTTT
TRBD1	TRBV19	TRBJ1-2	once	CASSQTGGSSNYGYTF	TGTGCCAGTAGTCAGACAGGGGGCTCTTCTAACTATGGCTACACCTTC
TRBD1	TRBV28	TRBJ1-3	few	CASSLSDRGFSGNTIYF	TGTGCCAGCAGTTTATCGGACAGGGGATTCTCTGGAAACACCATATATTTT
TRBD1	TRBV6-5	TRBJ2-7	.	CASSDRERNYEQYF	TGTGCCAGCAGTGACAGGGAGAGAAATTACGAGCAGTACTTC
.	TRBV19	TRBJ2-2	.	CASSTENKHTGELFF	TGTGCCAGTAGTACCGAAAACAAACACACCGGGGAGCTGTTTTTT
TRBD2	TRBV5-1	TRBJ2-1	once	CASRTSGDPNEQFF	TGCGCCAGCAGGACTAGCGGGGACCCCAATGAGCAGTTCTTC